This T cell receptor (beta chain) emerged from a study of T cell repertoires in ileal Crohn's disease. This CDR3 has 15 amino acids. Germline values: CDR1 SGHTA, CDR2 FQGTGA. Trimming took off 6 bases at V and 0 bases at J, with 14 bases between the two ends. This sample's time point: neoterminal ileum biopsy at postoperative endoscopy, about 6 months after surgery. Method: immunoSEQ multiplex PCR; TCRdb's copy keeps in-frame clones and lacks some. The sample records roughly 7,400 clones, around four fifths being singletons. V and J are TRBV7-3 and TRBJ1-2; D not resolved. The sequenced sample consisted of ileal tissue. The TCR originated in an adult with Crohn's disease. The CDR3 loop is CASRPQAGPNYGYTF. The CDR3 DNA sequence: TGTGCCAGCAGGCCCCAAGCAGGCCCTAACTATGGCTACACCTTC.